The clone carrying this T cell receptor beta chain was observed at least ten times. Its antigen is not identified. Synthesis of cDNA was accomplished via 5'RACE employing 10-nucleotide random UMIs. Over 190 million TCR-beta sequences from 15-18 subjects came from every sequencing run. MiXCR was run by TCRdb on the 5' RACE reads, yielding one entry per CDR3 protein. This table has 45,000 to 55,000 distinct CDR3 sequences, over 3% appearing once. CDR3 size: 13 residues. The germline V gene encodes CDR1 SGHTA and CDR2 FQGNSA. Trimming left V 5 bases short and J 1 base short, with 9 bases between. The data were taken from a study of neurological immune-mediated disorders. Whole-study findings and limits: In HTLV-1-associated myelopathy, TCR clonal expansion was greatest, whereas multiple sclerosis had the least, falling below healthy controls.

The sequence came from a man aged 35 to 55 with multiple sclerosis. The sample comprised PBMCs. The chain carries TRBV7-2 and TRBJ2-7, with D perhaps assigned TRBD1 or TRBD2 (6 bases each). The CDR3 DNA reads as TGTGCCAGCAGCGGAGGGGGGTCCTACGAGCAGTACTTC. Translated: CASSGGGSYEQYF. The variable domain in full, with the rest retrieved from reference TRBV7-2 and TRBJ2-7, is GAGVSQSPSNKVTEKGKDVELRCDPISGHTALYWYRQSLGQGLEFLIYFQGNSAPDKSGLPSDRFSAERTGGSVSTLTIQRTQQEDSAVYLCASSGGGSYEQYFGPGTRLTVT.